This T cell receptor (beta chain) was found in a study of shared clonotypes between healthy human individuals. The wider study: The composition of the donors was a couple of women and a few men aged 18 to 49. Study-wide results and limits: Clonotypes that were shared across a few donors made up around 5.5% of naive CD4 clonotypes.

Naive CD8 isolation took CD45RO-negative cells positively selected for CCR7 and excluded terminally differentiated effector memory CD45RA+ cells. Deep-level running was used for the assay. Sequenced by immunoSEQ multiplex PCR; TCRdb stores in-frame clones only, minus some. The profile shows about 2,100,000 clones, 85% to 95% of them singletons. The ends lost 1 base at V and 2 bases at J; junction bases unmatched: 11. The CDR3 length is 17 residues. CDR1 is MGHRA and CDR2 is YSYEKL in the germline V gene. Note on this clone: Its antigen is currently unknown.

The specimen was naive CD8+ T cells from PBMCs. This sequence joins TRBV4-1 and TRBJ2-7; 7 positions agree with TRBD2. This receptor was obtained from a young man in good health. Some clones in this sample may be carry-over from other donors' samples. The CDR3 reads CASSQVSGTIRPYEQYF. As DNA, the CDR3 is TGCGCCAGCAGCCAAGTGTCCGGGACTATTAGACCCTACGAGCAGTACTTC.